This TCR beta chain emerged from a study of T cells expressing NK-cell markers. Germline V gene lookup returns CDR1 KGHDR and CDR2 SFDVKD. The length of the CDR3 is 17 residues. From its re-call of the 5' RACE reads, TCRdb lists each CDR3 protein once, without DNA. The sample table sets out more than 250,000 distinct CDR3 sequences. For this clonotype: The target antigen is unknown.

Findings and caveats of the study: HCMV specificity of the expanded NKG2C+ T cell clones was not established. A few donors' CD3+CD56-NKG2C+ cells were dominated by the same clonotypes.

The TCR sequence derives from a man aged 18-30 years in good health. Sequenced material: blood T cells: a sorted CD56 or NKG2C T cell subset, CD4+ or CD8+ T cells, or bulk PBMC T cells (not recorded which). This chain connects TRBV24-1 to TRBJ2-1; TCRdb names TRBD2, which stays unverified in the absence of DNA. This CDR3 is CATSEGTSGRAYNEQFF.